Listed here are 9 T cell receptor beta chains from one sample, sequenced in a study of graft-versus-host responses after intestinal transplantation. Measured with immunoSEQ multiplex PCR; TCRdb has only the in-frame clones, and not every one. Among around 100,000 clones listed, about 88% were seen once. No antigens are known for them. Source: unstimulated CD4+ T cells sorted from spleen or lymph node cells, taken before intestinal transplant. All receptors derive from a human donor who received an intestinal transplant.

J is TRBJ1-2 and V is TRBV5-4; the D gene is possibly TRBD1 (5 bases). Germline V gives CDR1 SGHNT, CDR2 YYREEE (reference sequence). Trimming stripped 9 bases from V and 3 bases from J, with 12 bases between. The CDR3 consists of 12 residues. The CDR3 is CAMHRNDYGYTF. Here the CDR3 DNA reads TGTGCCATGCACAGGAACGACTATGGCTACACCTTC.

This chain uses TRBV9 with TRBJ1-1; a weak D match, TRBD1 (5 bases). Germline V gene data show CDR1 as SGDLS and CDR2 as YYNGEE. Trimming pared 0 bases from V and 5 bases from J, leaving 8 bases between. CDR3 size: 13 residues. The CDR3 DNA is TGTGCCAGCAGCGTAGGACAGTTAACTGAAGCTTTCTTT. Translated, it gives CASSVGQLTEAFF. The full variable domain, in which reference TRBV9 and TRBJ1-1 provide the parts outside the CDR3, is DSGVTQTPKHLITATGQRVTLRCSPRSGDLSVYWYQQSLDQGLQFLIQYYNGEERAKGNILERFSAQQFPDLHSELNLSSLELGDSALYFCASSVGQLTEAFFGQGTRLTVV.

V and J are TRBV2 and TRBJ2-7; tentatively, D is TRBD1 or TRBD2 (6 bases each). Looked up from germline, CDR1 is SNHLY and CDR2 is FYNNEI. The CDR3 sequence is 14 residues long. The V end lost 8 bases, the J end lost 5 bases, and 19 bases lay between the germline ends. The CDR3 region is CASEKLFGGHEQYF. The DNA of the CDR3 is TGTGCCAGCGAAAAGTTGTTTGGGGGGCACGAGCAGTACTTC.

The rearrangement joins TRBV10-2 to TRBJ2-2; 9 nucleotides match TRBD2. CDR1 and CDR2 from the germline V gene are WSHSY and SAAADI. The CDR3 is 16 residues long. J was trimmed by 3 bases and V by 6 bases; bases with no gene match: 8. The CDR3 spells CASRVAGVFHTGELFF. The CDR3 DNA follows: TGCGCCAGCAGGGTAGCGGGAGTCTTTCACACCGGGGAGCTGTTTTTT.

The chain couples TRBV7-2 to TRBJ2-1, with 10 bases matching TRBD1. The CDR3 runs to 16 residues. Germline loops: CDR1 SGHTA, CDR2 FQGNSA. J gave up 3 bases and V 7 bases, and 9 bases lay outside the gene matches. DNA for the CDR3: TGTGCCAGCAATACTAAGGGGACAGGGGTCTACAATGAGCAGTTCTTC. It translates to CASNTKGTGVYNEQFF. Full variable domain (outside the CDR3, taken from reference TRBV7-2 and TRBJ2-1): GAGVSQSPSNKVTEKGKDVELRCDPISGHTALYWYRQSLGQGLEFLIYFQGNSAPDKSGLPSDRFSAERTGGSVSTLTIQRTQQEDSAVYLCASNTKGTGVYNEQFFGPGTRLTVL.

Only a few counts were recorded for this clone. This chain joins TRBV5-4 and TRBJ2-2, with TRBD1 as a possible D gene (5 bases). There are 15 residues in the CDR3. CDR1 and CDR2 from the germline V gene are SGHNT and YYREEE (reference sequence). Deletions cut 0 bases from V and 5 bases from J, with 11 bases between. In DNA, the CDR3 is TGTGCCAGCAGCTTGGGACCCACAGGTACCGGGGAGCTGTTTTTT. It yields the protein CASSLGPTGTGELFF.

The rearrangement uses TRBV11-2 and TRBJ2-2; the D is unclear. There are 12 residues in the CDR3. Germline CDR1 is SGHAT and CDR2 is FQNNGV. Trimming cost V 8 bases and J 7 bases, with 11 bases left between them. This CDR3 reads CASSLDVGELFF. The CDR3 DNA reads TGTGCCAGCTCCTTAGATGTCGGGGAGCTGTTTTTT.

The rearrangement links TRBV30 to TRBJ2-3, with 13 bases matching TRBD2. The germline V gene encodes CDR1 GTSNPN and CDR2 SVGIG (reference sequence). CDR3 length equals 15 residues. After removal of 6 bases from V and 4 bases from J, the junction contained 7 bases not matched to a gene. The CDR3 DNA is TGTGCCTGCTCCCGGACTAGCGGGAGTTCAGATACGCAGTATTTT. Protein: CACSRTSGSSDTQYF. Complete variable domain (other parts from reference TRBV30 and TRBJ2-3): SQTIHQWPATLVQPVGSPLSLECTVEGTSNPNLYWYRQAAGRGLQLLFYSVGIGQISSEVPQNLSASRPQDRQFILSSKKLLLSDSGFYLCACSRTSGSSDTQYFGPGTRLTVL.

The chain couples TRBV15 to TRBJ2-3, with TRBD2 identical over 7 bases. The V segment lost 0 bases and the J segment 1 base; nucleotides outside the gene matches: 10. CDR3 length: 18 amino acids. Per germline, CDR1 LNHNV and CDR2 YYDKDF (reference sequence). For the CDR3, the DNA is TGTGCCACCAGCAGAGATTCCCTTGGACTAGTAGGCACAGATACGCAGTATTTT. This translates into CATSRDSLGLVGTDTQYF.